There are many counts of the clone carrying this TCR beta chain. This specimen belongs to a study of human T cells and chemical hapten exposure. This CDR3 has 12 amino acids. The germline V gene encodes CDR1 SQVTM and CDR2 ANQGSEA. Trimming took 4 bases from V and 4 from J, leaving 7 bases between them. Time point: patch test 1, 2 weeks after DPC sensitization. Treatment in this sample: therapeutic diphenylcyclopropenone sensitization with weekly scalp DPC. Separate cDNA molecules received unique molecular identifiers, which the library attached to them. From the RACE reads, TCRdb called clonotypes with MiXCR, one entry per CDR3 protein. The sample holds 380,000 or so distinct CDR3 sequences; approximately 5% are singletons and the top ten take around 2.3%.

Material: whole blood, obtained in connection with sensitization to the hapten diphenylcyclopropenone (DPC). The chain links TRBV29-1 to TRBJ1-4; D unclear. This clonotype was obtained from a woman aged 50 to 60 with alopecia areata. Some clones in this sample may be carry-over from other donors' samples. The CDR3 is CSVASNNEKLFF. The CDR3 bases are TGCAGCGTTGCCAGTAATAATGAAAAACTGTTTTTT.